In its sample, the clone carrying this TCR beta chain was seen many times. RNA transcripts gave rise to amplified TCR beta CDR3 regions. The primer set for the first-round RT-PCR of the TCR CDR3 was HTBI. TCRdb re-called the multiplex PCR reads through MiXCR, storing one row per CDR3 protein. Among about 530,000 distinct CDR3 sequences listed, roughly a sixth were seen once. The CDR3 extends over 15 amino acids. Unmatched junction bases numbered 11, after V lost 5 bases and J lost 4 bases. The source of the sample is a study of T cells in Graves' hyperthyroidism and ophthalmopathy. At the level of the study: Peripheral blood sampling occurred at initial diagnosis, before any treatment.

Sequenced material: blood. J is TRBJ2-7 and V is TRBV12-3 or TRBV12-4; 7 positions match TRBD1. This clonotype was obtained from a woman between 18 and 29 years old with Graves' ophthalmopathy. Here the CDR3 reads CASSPDREPPYEQYF. DNA of the CDR3: TGTGCCAGCAGTCCCGACAGGGAACCTCCTTACGAGCAGTACTTC.